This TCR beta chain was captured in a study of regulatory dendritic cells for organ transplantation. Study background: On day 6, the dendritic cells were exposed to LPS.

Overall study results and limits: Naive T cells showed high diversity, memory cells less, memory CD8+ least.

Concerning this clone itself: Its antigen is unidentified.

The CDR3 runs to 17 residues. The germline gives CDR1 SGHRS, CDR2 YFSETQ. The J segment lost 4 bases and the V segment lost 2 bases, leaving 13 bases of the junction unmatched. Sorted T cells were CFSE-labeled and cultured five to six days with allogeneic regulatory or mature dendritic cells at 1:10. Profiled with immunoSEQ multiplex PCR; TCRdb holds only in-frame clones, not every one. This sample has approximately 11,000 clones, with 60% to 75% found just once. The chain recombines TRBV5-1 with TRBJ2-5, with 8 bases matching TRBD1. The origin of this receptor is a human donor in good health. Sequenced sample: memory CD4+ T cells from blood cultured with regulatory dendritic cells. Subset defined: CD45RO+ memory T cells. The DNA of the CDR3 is TGCGCCAGCAGCTTCGGAGTAACAGGGGGTGCCGGAGAGACCCAGTACTTC. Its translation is CASSFGVTGGAGETQYF.